The clone carrying this T cell receptor (beta chain) was counted at least ten times. What it binds is unknown. Germline V gene data show CDR1 as MNHNS and CDR2 as SASEGT. V shed 11 bases and J 5 bases; nucleotides not matched to a gene: 16. This CDR3 contains 16 residues. RNA transcripts yielded amplified TCR beta CDR3 regions. Using the HTBI primer set, a first-round RT-PCR was run on the TCR CDR3. Each CDR3 protein is one row after TCRdb ran MiXCR on the multiplex PCR reads. The sample records about 290,000 distinct CDR3 sequences, more than 10% being singletons. These data originate in a study of T cells in Graves' hyperthyroidism and ophthalmopathy. Findings and limits, study-wide: Model-based prediction identified ophthalmopathy a median 6.5 months prior to its onset. Peripheral blood also featured most of the thyroid clonotypes expanded above 0.001.

Exclusion criteria comprised uncontrolled infection, other autoimmune disease, pregnancy or lactation. This clonotype was sampled from a woman aged 25 to 45 with Graves' hyperthyroidism that later progressed to Graves' ophthalmopathy. The chain links TRBV6-1 to TRBJ2-1, with 9 bases aligning to TRBD1. Sequencing input: blood. CDR3 amino acids: CALGAGGQGVHNEQFF. In DNA, the CDR3 is TGTGCCTTAGGGGCCGGGGGACAGGGAGTACACAATGAGCAGTTCTTC.